The rows below give T cell receptor beta chains drawn from one sample of a study of PD-L1 blockade in urothelial cancer. This table comes from immunoSEQ multiplex PCR, and its TCRdb copy is limited to in-frame clones, with some not included. The data hold tens of thousands of clones, with over 75% observed a single time. This specimen consisted of PBMCs, obtained around atezolizumab (anti-PD-L1) treatment. These receptors originate from a man aged 65-85 years with urothelial cancer. The CDR3 runs from the conserved cysteine through the conserved F or W. A D gene is named only where the DNA matches it firmly. Rows give clone size only sometimes, using once, few, many, or a class for an expanded clone.

clone_size: -
v_call: TRBV12-5
j_call: TRBJ2-7
d_call: TRBD1
cdr3_nt: TGTGCTAGTGGTTTGGAACCAGGGGGCGTGTACGAGCAGTACTTC
cdr3_aa: CASGLEPGGVYEQYF

clone_size: -
v_call: TRBV29-1
j_call: TRBJ2-1
d_call: TRBD2
cdr3_nt: TGCAGCGTTGAAGGTTTGGGACTAGCGGGAGTATCCTACAATGAGCAGTTCTTC
cdr3_aa: CSVEGLGLAGVSYNEQFF

clone_size: -
v_call: TRBV4-3
j_call: TRBJ1-1
d_call: -
cdr3_nt: TGCGCCAGCAGCCAAGTTCCCTCAGGGGACACTGAAGCTTTCTTT
cdr3_aa: CASSQVPSGDTEAFF

clone_size: -
v_call: TRBV28
j_call: TRBJ1-1
d_call: -
cdr3_nt: TGTGCCAGCGACCCTCCTCGGGGGGATAACACTGAAGCTTTCTTT
cdr3_aa: CASDPPRGDNTEAFF

clone_size: -
v_call: TRBV7-3
j_call: TRBJ2-1
d_call: TRBD2
cdr3_nt: TGTGCCAGCAGCTTGGGCGGGAGTGTTGGTGAGCAGTTCTTC
cdr3_aa: CASSLGGSVGEQFF

clone_size: -
v_call: TRBV6-1
j_call: TRBJ2-7
d_call: TRBD1
cdr3_nt: TGTGCCAGCACGGCCCCCTTAGGACAGGACTACGAGCAGTACTTC
cdr3_aa: CASTAPLGQDYEQYF

clone_size: -
v_call: TRBV4-1
j_call: TRBJ2-1
d_call: TRBD2
cdr3_nt: TGCGCCAGCAGCCTAGGACTAGCGGTAAATGATGAGCAGTTCTTC
cdr3_aa: CASSLGLAVNDEQFF

clone_size: -
v_call: TRBV5-4
j_call: TRBJ2-3
d_call: TRBD2
cdr3_nt: TGTGCCAGCAGCCTCGATAGCGGGAGCGGGGTAGATACGCAGTATTTT
cdr3_aa: CASSLDSGSGVDTQYF

clone_size: few
v_call: TRBV9
j_call: TRBJ2-1
d_call: TRBD2
cdr3_nt: TGTGCCAGCAGCGTAGGCGGGAGGGATTTTGAGCAGTTCTTC
cdr3_aa: CASSVGGRDFEQFF

clone_size: -
v_call: TRBV28
j_call: TRBJ1-2
d_call: -
cdr3_nt: TGTGCCAGCACCTTCTTGGCGGGGGAAGGCTCGAATGGCTACACCTTC
cdr3_aa: CASTFLAGEGSNGYTF

clone_size: -
v_call: TRBV9
j_call: TRBJ2-7
d_call: -
cdr3_nt: TGTGCCAGCAGCGCCTCGATCCCAGGCGAGCAGTACTTC
cdr3_aa: CASSASIPGEQYF

clone_size: -
v_call: TRBV5-5
j_call: TRBJ2-7
d_call: -
cdr3_nt: TGTGCCAGCAGCTTGGGGGCGACTACCTACGAGCAGTACTTC
cdr3_aa: CASSLGATTYEQYF

clone_size: -
v_call: TRBV6-5
j_call: TRBJ1-1
d_call: -
cdr3_nt: TGTGCCAGCAGTTATGGGGGCCCGAACACTGAAGCTTTCTTT
cdr3_aa: CASSYGGPNTEAFF

clone_size: -
v_call: TRBV5-4
j_call: TRBJ1-1
d_call: -
cdr3_nt: TGTGCCAGCAGCTCAAGGGGCGGGAACACTGAAGCTTTCTTT
cdr3_aa: CASSSRGGNTEAFF

clone_size: -
v_call: TRBV19
j_call: TRBJ2-4
d_call: TRBD2
cdr3_nt: TGTGCCAGTAGTATAGTAGGACTAGCGGGAGGGGGAGCCAAAAACATTCAGTACTTC
cdr3_aa: CASSIVGLAGGGAKNIQYF

clone_size: once
v_call: TRBV9
j_call: TRBJ2-3
d_call: TRBD2
cdr3_nt: TGTGCCAGCAGCAGATCCGGACTAGCGGGTAGCACAGATACGCAGTATTTT
cdr3_aa: CASSRSGLAGSTDTQYF

clone_size: -
v_call: TRBV6-4
j_call: TRBJ1-5
d_call: -
cdr3_nt: TGTGCCAGCAGTGTCGACGTAGACATAAGGGGTCCCCGGCCCCAGCATTTT
cdr3_aa: CASSVDVDIRGPRPQHF

clone_size: -
v_call: TRBV5-1
j_call: TRBJ1-2
d_call: -
cdr3_nt: TGCGCCAGCAGCTTGGCGGGGACTAACTATGGCTACACCTTC
cdr3_aa: CASSLAGTNYGYTF

clone_size: -
v_call: TRBV29-1
j_call: TRBJ2-1
d_call: TRBD1
cdr3_nt: TGCAGCGCACGGACAGGGGCAGACTATGAGCAGTTCTTC
cdr3_aa: CSARTGADYEQFF

clone_size: -
v_call: TRBV2
j_call: TRBJ1-2
d_call: -
cdr3_nt: TGTGCCAGTAAAGAGGGCTCTAACTATGGCTACACCTTC
cdr3_aa: CASKEGSNYGYTF

clone_size: -
v_call: TRBV5-4
j_call: TRBJ1-2
d_call: -
cdr3_nt: TGTGCCAGCAGCTTCCAGGGGCGCAAAGGCTACACCTTC
cdr3_aa: CASSFQGRKGYTF

clone_size: -
v_call: TRBV7-9
j_call: TRBJ2-1
d_call: TRBD1
cdr3_nt: TGTGCCAGCAGCCCCCAGGGGGACCTCTACAATGAGCAGTTCTTC
cdr3_aa: CASSPQGDLYNEQFF

clone_size: -
v_call: TRBV7-3
j_call: TRBJ2-3
d_call: -
cdr3_nt: TGTGCCAGCAGCGTAGACAGCTATAGCACAGATACGCAGTATTTT
cdr3_aa: CASSVDSYSTDTQYF

clone_size: -
v_call: TRBV7-2
j_call: TRBJ1-1
d_call: -
cdr3_nt: TGTGCCAGCAGCTCCTCGGGACAAATGGGCACTGAAGCTTTCTTT
cdr3_aa: CASSSSGQMGTEAFF

clone_size: -
v_call: TRBV2
j_call: TRBJ2-3
d_call: -
cdr3_nt: TGTGCCAGCACGGCAGGGTGGGAAGATACGCAGTATTTT
cdr3_aa: CASTAGWEDTQYF

clone_size: -
v_call: TRBV28
j_call: TRBJ2-2
d_call: TRBD2
cdr3_nt: TGTGCCAGCAGTTCGCCGGGACTAGCGGGTACCGGGGAGCTGTTTTTT
cdr3_aa: CASSSPGLAGTGELFF

clone_size: few
v_call: TRBV29-1
j_call: TRBJ1-1
d_call: -
cdr3_nt: TGCAGCGTTGGGACTCAGGAAGCTTTCTTT
cdr3_aa: CSVGTQEAFF

clone_size: -
v_call: TRBV6-6
j_call: TRBJ1-2
d_call: TRBD1
cdr3_nt: TGTGCCAGCGGCGGGCCAGGGGGCGCAGATGGCTACACCTTC
cdr3_aa: CASGGPGGADGYTF

clone_size: -
v_call: TRBV5-1
j_call: TRBJ1-2
d_call: -
cdr3_nt: TGCGCCAGCAGCTTGGCGGGGGGAGTGAGAGCTGGCTACACCTTC
cdr3_aa: CASSLAGGVRAGYTF

clone_size: -
v_call: TRBV11-3
j_call: TRBJ1-1
d_call: -
cdr3_nt: TGTGCCAGCAGCATCCCTGGAGTTGAAGCTTTCTTT
cdr3_aa: CASSIPGVEAFF

clone_size: -
v_call: TRBV5-1
j_call: TRBJ2-7
d_call: TRBD1
cdr3_nt: TGCGCCAGCAGCAACCGGGACAGGGTGGGCGAGCAGTACTTC
cdr3_aa: CASSNRDRVGEQYF

clone_size: -
v_call: TRBV11-2
j_call: TRBJ2-2
d_call: -
cdr3_nt: TGTGCCAGCAGCGCTACTAGAGATACCGGGGAGCTGTTTTTT
cdr3_aa: CASSATRDTGELFF

clone_size: -
v_call: TRBV9
j_call: TRBJ2-6
d_call: -
cdr3_nt: TGTGCCAGCAGCGTAGGGCATTCTTCTGGGGCCAACGTCCTGACTTTC
cdr3_aa: CASSVGHSSGANVLTF

clone_size: -
v_call: TRBV9
j_call: TRBJ1-6
d_call: -
cdr3_nt: TGTGCCAGCAGCGGGACAGATTATAATTCACCCCTCCACTTT
cdr3_aa: CASSGTDYNSPLHF

clone_size: -
v_call: TRBV4-3
j_call: TRBJ2-1
d_call: TRBD2
cdr3_nt: TGCGCCAGCAGCCAACTAGCGGGCTATAACAATGAGCAGTTCTTC
cdr3_aa: CASSQLAGYNNEQFF

clone_size: -
v_call: TRBV9
j_call: TRBJ2-3
d_call: TRBD2
cdr3_nt: TGTGCCAGCAGCGAGACTAGCGGGGCGACAGATACGCAGTATTTT
cdr3_aa: CASSETSGATDTQYF

clone_size: few
v_call: TRBV11-2
j_call: TRBJ2-3
d_call: TRBD2
cdr3_nt: TGTGCCAGCAGCCCCGGACTAGCCGTAGATACGCAGTATTTT
cdr3_aa: CASSPGLAVDTQYF